Listed below are T cell receptor beta chains from one sample, sequenced in a study of blood T cells in healthy people across ages. MiXCR, applied by TCRdb to the 5' RACE reads, yields one record per CDR3 protein. The profile shows 750,000 or so distinct CDR3 sequences, 20% to 25% of them singletons. The sample was also reused in another study, on T cells of mothers and their children.

The specimen sequenced was blood. These receptors originate from a boy aged 5-17 years in good health. CDR3s include the opening cysteine and the closing phenylalanine or tryptophan. A D gene is named only where the DNA matches it firmly. A clone size is listed for some rows: how often the clone was seen (once, few, many), or a class if it is expanded.

d_call | clone_size | j_call | v_call | cdr3_aa | cdr3_nt
- | - | TRBJ1-3 | TRBV7-9 | CASSPAGRANTIYF | TGTGCCAGCAGCCCGGCAGGCAGGGCAAACACCATATATTTT
- | - | TRBJ1-2 | TRBV29-1 | CSVEVWYGYTF | TGCAGCGTTGAGGTCTGGTATGGCTACACCTTC
TRBD2 | - | TRBJ2-1 | TRBV4-2 | CASSHPPDGGALDEQFF | TGTGCCAGCAGCCACCCTCCTGACGGGGGGGCCCTGGATGAGCAGTTCTTC
- | few | TRBJ2-7 | TRBV29-1 | CSVDNGYEQYF | TGCAGCGTTGATAACGGTTACGAGCAGTACTTC
- | few | TRBJ1-2 | TRBV4-3 | CASSQDFGAANYGYTF | TGCGCCAGCAGCCAAGATTTCGGGGCCGCTAACTATGGCTACACCTTC
- | - | TRBJ2-6 | TRBV6-6 | CASSYRESGANVLTF | TGTGCCAGCAGTTACAGGGAATCTGGGGCCAACGTCCTGACTTTC
- | few | TRBJ2-1 | TRBV7-8 | CASSLVGAWDTEQFF | TGTGCCAGCAGCTTGGTGGGGGCTTGGGATACTGAGCAGTTCTTC
TRBD1 | - | TRBJ1-2 | TRBV29-1 | CSVVGAGGSMGYGYTF | TGCAGCGTTGTGGGGGCAGGGGGCTCGATGGGCTATGGCTACACCTTC
TRBD2 | few | TRBJ2-3 | TRBV5-1 | CASSVGLAGADTQYF | TGCGCCAGCAGCGTGGGACTAGCGGGGGCAGATACGCAGTATTTT
TRBD2 | - | TRBJ2-1 | TRBV7-3 | CASSLNWLAGGNEQFF | TGTGCCAGCAGCTTAAACTGGCTAGCGGGAGGGAACGAGCAGTTCTTC
TRBD1 | - | TRBJ2-1 | TRBV28 | CASSLAQGAQNEQFF | TGTGCCAGCAGTTTGGCACAGGGGGCGCAGAATGAGCAGTTCTTC
TRBD1 | - | TRBJ1-5 | TRBV20-1 | CSARPIFWTGDNQPQHF | TGCAGTGCTAGACCTATTTTTTGGACAGGGGATAATCAGCCCCAGCATTTT
TRBD1 | - | TRBJ1-2 | TRBV24-1 | CATSDSGTGSYGYTF | TGTGCCACCAGTGACTCCGGGACAGGAAGCTATGGCTACACCTTC
- | - | TRBJ1-1 | TRBV4-3 | CASSQDHTGKTEAFF | TGCGCCAGCAGCCAAGATCATACGGGGAAGACTGAAGCTTTCTTT
TRBD1 | - | TRBJ2-5 | TRBV5-1 | CASSWGQNDRDQETQYF | TGCGCCAGCAGCTGGGGACAAAATGACAGGGACCAAGAGACCCAGTACTTC
TRBD1 | few | TRBJ2-7 | TRBV20-1 | CSARGTGTGSYEQYF | TGCAGTGCTAGAGGAACCGGGACAGGCTCCTACGAGCAGTACTTC
- | - | TRBJ2-1 | TRBV3-1 | CASSQGEAANQDNEQFF | TGTGCCAGCAGCCAAGGTGAGGCGGCTAACCAGGACAATGAGCAGTTCTTC
- | - | TRBJ2-7 | TRBV29-1 | CSVLSRGPSYEQYF | TGCAGCGTTCTATCCCGAGGACCCTCCTACGAGCAGTACTTC
TRBD1 | few | TRBJ2-3 | TRBV5-1 | CASSSERPGQGVSDTQYF | TGCGCCAGCAGCTCAGAGAGACCGGGACAGGGAGTTTCAGATACGCAGTATTTT
- | few | TRBJ1-2 | TRBV5-5 | CASSLDSRDGLYGYTF | TGTGCCAGCAGCTTGGATTCCCGGGACGGCCTATATGGCTACACCTTC
- | - | TRBJ2-1 | TRBV19 | CASSKGLSSYNEQFF | TGTGCCAGTAGTAAGGGGCTGAGCTCCTACAATGAGCAGTTCTTC
- | - | TRBJ2-2 | TRBV12-3/TRBV12-4 | CASSSRSTGELFF | TGTGCCAGCAGTTCTAGGAGCACCGGGGAGCTGTTTTTT
TRBD1 | many | TRBJ1-2 | TRBV5-6 | CASSEPGQKYGYTF | TGTGCCAGCAGCGAGCCGGGACAGAAGTATGGCTACACCTTC
TRBD1 | few | TRBJ1-4 | TRBV15 | CATSGRTGPNEKLFF | TGTGCCACCAGCGGCCGGACAGGACCAAATGAAAAACTGTTTTTT
- | - | TRBJ2-5 | TRBV6-2/TRBV6-3 | CASSYQDIPETQYF | TGTGCCAGCAGTTACCAGGACATACCAGAAACCCAGTACTTC
- | - | TRBJ2-5 | TRBV10-3 | CAITRGNQGRETQYF | TGTGCCATCACCCGGGGTAATCAGGGGCGAGAGACCCAGTACTTC
TRBD2 | - | TRBJ2-1 | TRBV7-3 | CASSPAGLAAYNEQFF | TGTGCCAGCAGCCCGGCGGGACTAGCGGCCTACAATGAGCAGTTCTTC
- | few | TRBJ1-5 | TRBV29-1 | CSVGAQGSQPQHF | TGCAGCGTTGGGGCACAGGGAAGTCAGCCCCAGCATTTT
TRBD2 | few | TRBJ2-1 | TRBV29-1 | CSVHGTSGGLSSYNEQFF | TGCAGCGTTCATGGAACTAGCGGGGGTCTTAGCTCCTACAATGAGCAGTTCTTC
TRBD2 | - | TRBJ2-3 | TRBV28 | CASSVGLAEITDTQYF | TGTGCCAGCAGTGTAGGACTAGCGGAAATCACAGATACGCAGTATTTT
- | - | TRBJ2-7 | TRBV28 | CASRPRGTYEQYF | TGTGCCAGCAGGCCTAGGGGGACCTACGAGCAGTACTTC
TRBD2 | - | TRBJ2-7 | TRBV29-1 | CSARLADSSYEQYF | TGCAGCGCTCGACTAGCGGACAGCTCCTACGAGCAGTACTTC
- | few | TRBJ2-5 | TRBV5-1 | CASSLDDNQETQYF | TGCGCCAGCAGCTTGGACGACAACCAAGAGACCCAGTACTTC